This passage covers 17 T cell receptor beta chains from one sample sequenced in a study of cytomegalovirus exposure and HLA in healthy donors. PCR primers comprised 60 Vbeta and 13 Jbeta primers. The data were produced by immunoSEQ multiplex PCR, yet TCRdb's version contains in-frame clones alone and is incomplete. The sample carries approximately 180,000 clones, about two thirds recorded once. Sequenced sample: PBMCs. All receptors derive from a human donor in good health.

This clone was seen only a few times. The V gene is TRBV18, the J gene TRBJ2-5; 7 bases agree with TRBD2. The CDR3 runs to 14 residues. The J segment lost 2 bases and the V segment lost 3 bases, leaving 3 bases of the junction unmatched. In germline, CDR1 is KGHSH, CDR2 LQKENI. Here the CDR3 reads CASSPLREQETQYF. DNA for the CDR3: TGTGCCAGCTCACCGTTGCGGGAGCAAGAGACCCAGTACTTC.

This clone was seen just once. This CDR3 is CASSPRQGKNSPLHF. CDR3 nucleotides: TGTGCCAGCAGTCCGCGACAGGGGAAGAATTCACCCCTCCACTTT. J is TRBJ1-6 and V is TRBV6-5, with 8 bases matching TRBD1. The CDR3 runs 15 residues. After removal of 5 bases from V and 7 bases from J, the junction contained 7 bases not matched to a gene. CDR1 MNHEY and CDR2 SVGAGI come from the germline V gene.

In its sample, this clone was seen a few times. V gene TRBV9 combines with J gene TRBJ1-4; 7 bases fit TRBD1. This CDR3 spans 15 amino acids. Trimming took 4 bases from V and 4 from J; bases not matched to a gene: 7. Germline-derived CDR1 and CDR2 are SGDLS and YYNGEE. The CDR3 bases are TGTGCCAGCAGCATAATGACAGGGCATAATGAAAAACTGTTTTTT. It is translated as CASSIMTGHNEKLFF.

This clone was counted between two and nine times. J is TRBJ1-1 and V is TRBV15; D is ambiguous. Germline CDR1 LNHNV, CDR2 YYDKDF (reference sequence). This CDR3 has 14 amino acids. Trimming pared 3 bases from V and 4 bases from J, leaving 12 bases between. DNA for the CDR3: TGTGCCACCAGCAGTAGAGATTTCGGCACTGAAGCTTTCTTT. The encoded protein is CATSSRDFGTEAFF.

The CDR3: CSVEDWDRGNTIYF. The CDR3, as DNA: TGCAGCGTTGAAGACTGGGACAGGGGAAACACCATATATTTT. This chain joins TRBV29-1 and TRBJ1-3; 8 bases map to TRBD1. The CDR3 is 14 residues long. The V segment lost 0 bases and the J segment 4 bases; nucleotides outside the gene matches: 2. Looked up from germline, CDR1 is SQVTM and CDR2 is ANQGSEA.

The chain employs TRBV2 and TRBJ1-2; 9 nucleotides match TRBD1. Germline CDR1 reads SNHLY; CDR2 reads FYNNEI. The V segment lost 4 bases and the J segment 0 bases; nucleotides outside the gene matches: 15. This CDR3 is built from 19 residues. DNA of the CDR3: TGTGCCAGCAGTGGGCGGTTCCCGGGACAGGGCGGTTCTAACTATGGCTACACCTTC. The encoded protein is CASSGRFPGQGGSNYGYTF.

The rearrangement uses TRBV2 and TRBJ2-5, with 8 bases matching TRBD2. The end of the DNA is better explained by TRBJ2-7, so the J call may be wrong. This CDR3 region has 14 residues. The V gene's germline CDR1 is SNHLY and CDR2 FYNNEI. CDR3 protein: CASSPLSGDVEQYF. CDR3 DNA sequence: TGTGCCAGCAGTCCCCTTAGCGGGGATGTCGAGCAGTACTTC.

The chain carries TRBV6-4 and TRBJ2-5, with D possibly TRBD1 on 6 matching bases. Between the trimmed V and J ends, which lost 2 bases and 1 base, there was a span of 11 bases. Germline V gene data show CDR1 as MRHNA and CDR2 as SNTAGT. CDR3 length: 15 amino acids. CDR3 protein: CASSDPTDSQETQYF. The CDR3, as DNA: TGTGCCAGCAGTGACCCCACGGACAGCCAAGAGACCCAGTACTTC.

DNA for the CDR3: TGTGCCAGCGGGAGGGACACCTATGGCTACACCTTC. This encodes CASGRDTYGYTF. The V and J genes are TRBV6-5 and TRBJ1-2; D might be TRBD1 (6 bases). CDR1 and CDR2 from the germline V gene are MNHEY and SVGAGI. V was trimmed by 8 bases and J by 4 bases, leaving 11 bases between them. This CDR3 contains 12 residues.

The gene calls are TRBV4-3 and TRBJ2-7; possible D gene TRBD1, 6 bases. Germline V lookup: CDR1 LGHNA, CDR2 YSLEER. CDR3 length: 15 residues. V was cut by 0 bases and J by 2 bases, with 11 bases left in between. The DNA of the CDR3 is TGCGCCAGCAGCCAAGAAAGACAGGCAACCTACGAGCAGTACTTC. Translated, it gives CASSQERQATYEQYF.

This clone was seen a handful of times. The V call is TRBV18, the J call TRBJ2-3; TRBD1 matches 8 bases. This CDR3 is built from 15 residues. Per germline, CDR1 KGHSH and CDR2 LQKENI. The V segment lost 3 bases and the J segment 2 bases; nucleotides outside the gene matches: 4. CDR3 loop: CASSPRDRLTDTQYF. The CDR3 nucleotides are TGTGCCAGCTCACCCCGGGACAGGCTCACAGATACGCAGTATTTT.

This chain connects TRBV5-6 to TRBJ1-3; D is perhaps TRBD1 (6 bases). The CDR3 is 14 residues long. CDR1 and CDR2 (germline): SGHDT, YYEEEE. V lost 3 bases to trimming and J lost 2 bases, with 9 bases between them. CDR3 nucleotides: TGTGCCAGCAGCTCCGCAGGGGCTGGAAACACCATATATTTT. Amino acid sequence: CASSSAGAGNTIYF.

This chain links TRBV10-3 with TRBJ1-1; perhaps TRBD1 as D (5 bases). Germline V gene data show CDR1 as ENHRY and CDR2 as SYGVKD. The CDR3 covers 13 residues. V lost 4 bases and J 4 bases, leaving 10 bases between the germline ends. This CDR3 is CAISGGQFTEAFF. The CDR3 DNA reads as TGTGCCATCAGTGGAGGACAATTCACTGAAGCTTTCTTT.

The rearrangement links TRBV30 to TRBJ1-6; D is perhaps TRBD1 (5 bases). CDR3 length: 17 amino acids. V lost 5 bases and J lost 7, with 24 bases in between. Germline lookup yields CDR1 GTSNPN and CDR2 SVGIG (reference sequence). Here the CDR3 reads CAWGPPGGWGWNSPLHF. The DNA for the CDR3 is TGTGCCTGGGGCCCCCCGGGGGGTTGGGGTTGGAATTCACCCCTCCACTTT.

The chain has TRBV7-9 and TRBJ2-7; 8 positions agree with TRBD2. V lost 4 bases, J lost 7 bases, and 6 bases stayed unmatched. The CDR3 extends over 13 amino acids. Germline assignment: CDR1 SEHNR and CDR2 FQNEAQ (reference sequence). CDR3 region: CASSSTLAGEQYF. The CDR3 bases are TGTGCCAGCAGCTCCACTCTAGCGGGTGAGCAGTACTTC.

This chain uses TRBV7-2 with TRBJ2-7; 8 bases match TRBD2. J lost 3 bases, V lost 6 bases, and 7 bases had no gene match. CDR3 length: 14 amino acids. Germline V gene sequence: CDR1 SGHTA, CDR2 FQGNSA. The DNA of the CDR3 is TGTGCCAGCAGGGTTGGGACTAGAGGCTACGAGCAGTACTTC. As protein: CASRVGTRGYEQYF.

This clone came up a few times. The CDR3 DNA reads TGTGCCAGCAGCTCGACAGGAGATGGCTACACCTTC. Protein: CASSSTGDGYTF. The rearrangement joins TRBV5-6 to TRBJ1-2; D may be TRBD1 (6 bases). This CDR3 region has 12 residues. In germline, CDR1 is SGHDT, CDR2 YYEEEE. Trimming removed 3 bases at V and 6 bases at J, with 9 bases between.